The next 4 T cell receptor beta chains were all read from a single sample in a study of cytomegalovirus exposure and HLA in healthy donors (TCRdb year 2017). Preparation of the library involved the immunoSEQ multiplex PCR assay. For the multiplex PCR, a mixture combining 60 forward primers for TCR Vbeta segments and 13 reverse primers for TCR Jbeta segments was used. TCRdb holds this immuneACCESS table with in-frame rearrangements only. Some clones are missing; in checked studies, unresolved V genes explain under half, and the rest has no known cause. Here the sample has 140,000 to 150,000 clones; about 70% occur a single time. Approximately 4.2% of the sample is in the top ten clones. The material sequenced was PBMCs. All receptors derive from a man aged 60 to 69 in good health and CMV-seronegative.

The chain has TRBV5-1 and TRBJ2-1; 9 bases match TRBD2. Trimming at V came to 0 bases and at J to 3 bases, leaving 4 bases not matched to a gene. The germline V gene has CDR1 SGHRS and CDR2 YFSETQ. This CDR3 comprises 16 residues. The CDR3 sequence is CASSLEGLASYNEQFF. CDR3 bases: TGCGCCAGCAGCTTGGAAGGACTAGCGAGCTACAATGAGCAGTTCTTC.

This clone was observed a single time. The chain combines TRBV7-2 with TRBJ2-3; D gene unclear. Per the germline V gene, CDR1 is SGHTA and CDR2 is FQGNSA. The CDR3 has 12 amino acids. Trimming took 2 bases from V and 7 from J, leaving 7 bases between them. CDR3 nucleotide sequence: TGTGCCAGCAGCTTACCTCTAAATACGCAGTATTTT. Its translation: CASSLPLNTQYF.

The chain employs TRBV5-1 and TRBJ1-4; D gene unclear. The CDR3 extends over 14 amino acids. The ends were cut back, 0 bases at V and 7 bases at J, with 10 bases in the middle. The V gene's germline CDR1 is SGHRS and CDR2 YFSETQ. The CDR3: CASSLGLAVEKLFF. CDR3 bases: TGCGCCAGCAGCTTGGGATTGGCCGTTGAAAAACTGTTTTTT.

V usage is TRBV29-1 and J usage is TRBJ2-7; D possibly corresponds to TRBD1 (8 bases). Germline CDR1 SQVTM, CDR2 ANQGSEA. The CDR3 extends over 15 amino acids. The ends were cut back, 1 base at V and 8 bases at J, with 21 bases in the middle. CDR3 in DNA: TGCAGCGTTGAAGGGGGGGGACAGGCACCTTACAAGCAGTACTTC. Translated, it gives CSVEGGGQAPYKQYF.